The T cell receptor beta chain described here comes from a study of breast tumors, draining lymph nodes, adjacent tissues. TCRdb used MiXCR to reprocess the multiplex PCR reads, holding one entry per CDR3 protein. This sample has some 250,000 distinct CDR3 sequences; less than 40% occur once, and the top ten carry 3.6%. General study findings and limits: Tumor T cell lymph node origin was a supported hypothesis, not proven.

On this clonotype itself: What it binds is not known.

V was clipped by 5 bases and J by 5 bases; unmatched bases: 17. The CDR3 extends over 19 amino acids. CDR1 and CDR2 from the germline V gene are SEHNR and FQNEAQ (reference sequence). Axillary draining lymph nodes of breast cancer patients supplied the node samples. This sequence joins TRBV7-9 and TRBJ1-5; the match to TRBD1 covers 11 bases. Sequencing input: axillary lymph node tissue. This clonotype originated in a female donor with breast cancer. Some clones in this sample may be carry-over from other donors' samples. DNA of the CDR3: TGTGCCAGCAGCCCGAGGGGGGGGACAGGGGGATTTAGGGATCAGCCCCAGCATTTT. Amino acid sequence: CASSPRGGTGGFRDQPQHF.